This T cell receptor beta chain was sequenced during a study of cytomegalovirus exposure and HLA in healthy donors. The PCR had 60 Vbeta and 13 Jbeta primers. TCRdb's copy holds only in-frame clones and misses some; the assay was immunoSEQ multiplex PCR. The sample has under 150,000 clones; 75% to 80% are singletons. Sequences were obtained from PBMCs. The clonotype was recovered from a woman in her thirties or forties in good health and CMV-seropositive.

Written as DNA, the CDR3 is TGTGCCAGCAGCCAAGTAGGCCTTAGCGCGAACACCGGGGAGCTGTTTTTT. Its protein is CASSQVGLSANTGELFF. The genes are TRBV4-2 and TRBJ2-2; possibly TRBD2 for D (5 bases). V was pared by 1 base and J by 0 bases, with 12 bases between. Looked up from germline, CDR1 is LGHNA and CDR2 is YNFKEQ. The CDR3 covers 17 residues.